This T cell receptor beta chain was recorded in a study of T-cell memory formation after mild COVID-19. The study, taken as a whole, reports: Pre-infection memory held some responding clones, suggesting pre-existing cross-reactive T cells responded. CD8+ contracting clones occupied EMRA, while CD4+ ones occupied mainly CM and EM. Later expanders leaned toward CD4+, whereas clones contracting from day 15 to 85 were balanced CD4/CD8.

Constant-segment primers were used for 5'RACE, and the resulting TCR alpha and TCR beta cDNA libraries carried sample barcodes and UMIs. Via MiXCR, TCRdb re-called the 5' RACE reads, giving one row per CDR3 protein. This sample has under 250,000 distinct CDR3 sequences; roughly 9.4% occur once, and the top ten carry roughly a fifth. V shed 6 bases and J shed 5 bases, with 13 bases lying between them. The CDR3 has 13 amino acids. CDR1 and CDR2 (germline): MNHEY, SVGEGT. This clonotype came up many times. What it binds is not known. The source material was PBMCs or a T cell subset sorted from them (not recorded which). This TCR was sampled from a man between 18 and 35 years old who had mild COVID-19 (a few samples of this study predate the infection). Cell type and time point are not known. The V and J genes are TRBV6-2 or TRBV6-3 and TRBJ2-5; TRBD2 might be the D (5 bases). The CDR3 reads CASRPWTEETQYF. Here the CDR3 DNA reads TGTGCCAGCAGACCGTGGACTGAGGAGACCCAGTACTTC.